These 29 T cell receptor beta chains originate from one sample sequenced in a study of T cell responses to AZD1222 COVID-19 vaccine. The assay was immunoSEQ multiplex PCR, and TCRdb's table has in-frame clones only and misses some. Of about 83,000 clones in the sample, 86% were seen once. Sequences were derived from peripheral blood, sampled on day 0 of AZD1222 vaccination. These receptors were collected from an adult in good health.

This rearrangement joins TRBV13 to TRBJ2-1; the D gene could be TRBD1 or TRBD2 (6 bases each). CDR1 is PRHDT and CDR2 is FYEKMQ in the germline V gene (reference sequence). V dropped 2 bases and J dropped 6 bases, with 17 bases sitting between them. The CDR3 is made up of 16 amino acids. The CDR3 nucleotides are TGTGCCAGCAGCTTAAGGGGGGACGGCCGTTTCAATGAGCAGTTCTTC. Residues: CASSLRGDGRFNEQFF.

This chain links TRBV10-3 with TRBJ2-7, with D perhaps TRBD2 (6 bases). Trimming removed 8 bases from V and 2 bases from J, with 10 bases in between. Germline assignment: CDR1 ENHRY and CDR2 SYGVKD. The CDR3 spans 12 residues. CDR3 sequence reads: CAIGGNPYEQYF. The CDR3, as DNA: TGTGCCATCGGAGGGAACCCCTACGAGCAGTACTTC.

The gene calls are TRBV7-9 and TRBJ1-1; D gene uncertain. CDR1 is SEHNR and CDR2 is FQNEAQ in the germline V gene (reference sequence). Trimming cost V 3 bases and J 8 bases, with 10 bases left between them. The CDR3 loop spans 12 amino acids. The CDR3 DNA sequence: TGTGCCAGCAGCTTCCCCGAGCCGGAAGCTTTCTTT. This gives the protein CASSFPEPEAFF.

The CDR3 DNA follows: TGCGCCAGCAGCCCGGATGGGCAGAGCTATGGCTACACCTTC. As protein: CASSPDGQSYGYTF. The chain recombines TRBV5-1 with TRBJ1-2; D gene uncertain. The CDR3 covers 14 residues. The germline V gene encodes CDR1 SGHRS and CDR2 YFSETQ. V lost 4 bases, J lost 4 bases, and 14 bases lay in between.

This chain links TRBV30 with TRBJ1-6; D ambiguous. The CDR3 runs 14 residues. The ends were cut back, 1 base at V and 4 bases at J, with 8 bases in the middle. The V gene's germline CDR1 is GTSNPN and CDR2 SVGIG (reference sequence). CDR3 in amino acids: CAWSGAVYNSPLHF. CDR3 nucleotide sequence: TGTGCCTGGAGTGGGGCGGTATATAATTCACCCCTCCACTTT.

This sequence joins TRBV5-4 and TRBJ1-2; perhaps TRBD1 as D (5 bases). This CDR3 contains 16 residues. V was clipped by 1 base and J by 2 bases, with 15 bases between them. Germline CDR1 is SGHNT and CDR2 is YYREEE (reference sequence). CDR3 loop: CASSLSGGRANYGYTF. As DNA, the CDR3 is TGTGCCAGCAGCTTGAGTGGCGGCAGGGCGAACTATGGCTACACCTTC.

The V gene is TRBV5-1, the J gene TRBJ2-4; D is possibly TRBD1 or TRBD2 (7 bases each). CDR3 length equals 16 residues. Trimming removed 3 bases from V and 5 bases from J, with 18 bases in between. Germline loops: CDR1 SGHRS, CDR2 YFSETQ. The CDR3 region has the DNA TGCGCCAGCAGCTCCCCCAGGGGAGGGGGCCAAAACATTCAGTACTTC. Translating gives CASSSPRGGGQNIQYF.

The chain combines TRBV12-5 with TRBJ2-1; 7 nucleotides agree with TRBD1. The CDR3 is 13 residues long. Unmatched junction bases numbered 9, after V lost 1 base and J lost 15 bases. CDR1 is LGHNT and CDR2 is FRNRAP in the germline V gene. The CDR3 loop is CASGLATDRDAFF. CDR3 in DNA: TGTGCTAGTGGTTTGGCGACCGACAGGGATGCGTTCTTC.

The chain combines TRBV7-9 with TRBJ2-6; 13 bases fit TRBD2. V was clipped by 5 bases and J by 0 bases; unmatched bases: 4. CDR1 and CDR2 from the germline V gene are SEHNR and FQNEAQ (reference sequence). The length of the CDR3 is 18 residues. The CDR3 DNA follows: TGTGCCAGCAGCCAAGGACTAGCGGGGGTCTCTGGGGCCAACGTCCTGACTTTC. It yields the protein CASSQGLAGVSGANVLTF.

This rearrangement joins TRBV20-1 to TRBJ1-1; 8 bases are shared with TRBD1. The V gene's germline CDR1 is DFQATT and CDR2 SNEGSKA (reference sequence). The CDR3 is 16 residues long. Germline trimming cut 3 bases from V and 6 bases from J; bases unmatched to any gene: 15. Here the CDR3 reads CSASRVTGELIPEAFF. CDR3 DNA sequence: TGCAGTGCTAGTCGCGTGACAGGGGAGTTAATCCCTGAAGCTTTCTTT.

CDR3 sequence reads: CATSDRLGGPLYGYTF. In DNA form, the CDR3 reads TGTGCCACCAGTGATCGCCTAGGGGGGCCCCTCTATGGCTACACCTTC. The chain joins TRBV24-1 to TRBJ1-2; TRBD1 is a possible D gene (6 bases). Trimming shortened V by 3 bases and J by 4 bases, and 17 bases separated the two germline ends. Germline lookup yields CDR1 KGHDR and CDR2 SFDVKD. The CDR3 sequence is 16 residues long.

V and J are TRBV7-8 and TRBJ1-1, with TRBD1 as a possible D gene (6 bases). Germline values: CDR1 SGHVS, CDR2 FQNEAQ. Trimming pared 3 bases from V and 0 bases from J, leaving 14 bases between. The CDR3 has 16 residues. The CDR3 DNA reads as TGTGCCAGCAGCTTGGGGCAGGGGCCAATGAACACTGAAGCTTTCTTT. Encoded protein: CASSLGQGPMNTEAFF.

As DNA, the CDR3 is TGTGCCAGCAGTGATTGGCGGAGCTCCTACAATGAGCAGTTCTTC. Amino acids: CASSDWRSSYNEQFF. This chain joins TRBV2 and TRBJ2-1; D unclear. The length of the CDR3 is 15 residues. The germline V gene encodes CDR1 SNHLY and CDR2 FYNNEI. Deletions cut 3 bases from V and 0 bases from J, with 9 bases between. The full variable domain, rest sourced from reference TRBV2 and TRBJ2-1, is EPEVTQTPSHQVTQMGQEVILRCVPISNHLYFYWYRQILGQKVEFLVSFYNNEISEKSEIFDDQFSVERPDGSNFTLKIRSTKLEDSAMYFCASSDWRSSYNEQFFGPGTRLTVL.

The chain employs TRBV6-2 or TRBV6-3 and TRBJ2-7; D gene uncertain. The length of the CDR3 is 13 residues. Germline lookup yields CDR1 MNHEY and CDR2 SVGEGT. V was clipped by 5 bases and J by 6 bases, with 14 bases between them. The CDR3: CASSLPRFGEQYF. In DNA form, the CDR3 reads TGTGCCAGCAGTCTGCCTAGATTTGGCGAGCAGTACTTC.

The chain links TRBV7-2 to TRBJ1-5; D is undetermined. Trimming stripped 7 bases from V and 5 bases from J, with 12 bases between. Germline CDR1 SGHTA, CDR2 FQGNSA. This CDR3 has 13 residues. CDR3 nucleotide sequence: TGTGCCAGCAACTTCGTCCGGGATCAGCCCCAGCATTTT. It translates to CASNFVRDQPQHF.

This chain connects TRBV7-3 to TRBJ1-1; D not certain. This CDR3 has 13 amino acids. The germline V gene has CDR1 SGHTA and CDR2 FQGTGA. The V end was cut by 0 bases, the J end by 11 bases, with 13 bases between. As DNA, the CDR3 is TGTGCCAGCAGCTTAACAATAAGAGGGAGCGCTTTCTTT. Protein sequence: CASSLTIRGSAFF.

The chain combines TRBV3-1 (or the pseudogene TRBV3-2) with TRBJ2-3; TRBD2 matches 7 bases. The CDR3 consists of 15 residues. Germline V gene data show CDR1 as LGHDT and CDR2 as YNNKEL (reference sequence). V shed 3 bases, J shed 5 bases, and the junction held 8 bases outside the gene matches. Written as DNA, the CDR3 is TGTGCCAGCAGCCAGACCTGGGGACTAAAAGATACGCAGTATTTT. Amino acids: CASSQTWGLKDTQYF.

The chain employs TRBV3-1 (or the pseudogene TRBV3-2) and TRBJ2-6, with 7 bases aligning to TRBD2. This CDR3 contains 18 residues. CDR1 is LGHDT, CDR2 YNNKEL, per germline (reference sequence). The V segment lost 3 bases and the J segment 2 bases; nucleotides outside the gene matches: 10. The CDR3 DNA reads TGTGCCAGCAGCCAGGCTAGAGTGGGGGGGACTGGGGCCAACGTCCTGACTTTC. It encodes CASSQARVGGTGANVLTF.

This clone occurred once. V usage is TRBV18 and J usage is TRBJ1-6; tentatively, D is TRBD1 (6 bases). Per germline, CDR1 KGHSH and CDR2 LQKENI. V lost 2 bases, J lost 8 bases, and 10 bases lay in between. CDR3 length: 14 residues. CDR3 nucleotides: TGTGCCAGCTCACCAGGGGGCAAGGATTCACCCCTCCACTTT. This gives the protein CASSPGGKDSPLHF. The full variable domain, with the rest looked up from reference TRBV18 and TRBJ1-6, is NAGVMQNPRHLVRRRGQEARLRCSPMKGHSHVYWYRQLPEEGLKFMVYLQKENIIDESGMPKERFSAEFPKEGPSILRIQQVVRGDSAAYFCASSPGGKDSPLHFGNGTRLTVT.

This chain links TRBV6-5 with TRBJ2-7; 8 positions match TRBD2. The CDR3 spans 12 residues. Losses at the gene ends were 8 bases for V and 1 base for J; bases not matched to a gene: 1. CDR1 is MNHEY, CDR2 SVGAGI, per germline. The CDR3 is CASRGGSYEQYF. In DNA, the CDR3 is TGTGCCAGCCGGGGGGGGTCCTACGAGCAGTACTTC.

The chain employs TRBV21-1 and TRBJ2-7; the table names TRBD2, a call not compared with the DNA. TRBV21-1 is an annotated pseudogene. CDR3 length: 19 residues. The CDR3 loop reads CARVTPEGGNPVVPFEQYF. For the CDR3, the DNA is TGTGCCAGGGTCACCCCGGAGGGGGGGAACCCCGTAGTCCCCTTCGAGCAGTACTTC.

This chain links TRBV9 with TRBJ1-1; 10 bases line up with TRBD1. CDR3 length equals 18 residues. V was clipped by 4 bases and J by 3 bases; unmatched bases: 15. CDR1 is SGDLS, CDR2 YYNGEE, per germline. The CDR3 DNA is TGTGCCAGCAGCCCGCTCGAGGACAGGGGGTTTAAGGACACTGAAGCTTTCTTT. Its translation is CASSPLEDRGFKDTEAFF.

CDR3 region: CATSRDGDTPQETQYF. The CDR3 DNA reads TGTGCCACCAGCAGAGACGGGGACACACCCCAAGAGACCCAGTACTTC. The rearrangement joins TRBV15 to TRBJ2-5; D may be TRBD1 (6 bases). With 0 bases removed from V and 1 base from J, the gap between germline ends came to 12 bases. The CDR3 consists of 16 residues. CDR1 is LNHNV, CDR2 YYDKDF, per germline (reference sequence).

The CDR3 DNA is TGTGCCAGCAGCTTGGAAGCAGCCCAGCCCCATGGCTACACCTTC. This encodes CASSLEAAQPHGYTF. The chain joins TRBV5-4 to TRBJ1-2, with D unclear. Germline CDR1 is SGHNT and CDR2 is YYREEE (reference sequence). The CDR3 contains 15 residues. The V end lost 0 bases, the J end lost 6 bases, and 15 bases lay between the germline ends.

CDR3 nucleotide sequence: TGTGCCAGCAGTGAACGTGTACGGTTCGCTGAAGCTTTCTTT. This encodes CASSERVRFAEAFF. This rearrangement joins TRBV6-1 to TRBJ1-1; unclear D gene. This CDR3 is built from 14 residues. The germline CDR1 and CDR2 sequences are MNHNS and SASEGT. Deletions cut 2 bases from V and 6 bases from J, with 13 bases between.

The chain uses TRBV7-9 and TRBJ1-3; D gene ambiguous. The CDR3 contains 15 residues. V dropped 5 bases and J dropped 6 bases, with 17 bases sitting between them. The germline V gene encodes CDR1 SEHNR and CDR2 FQNEAQ (reference sequence). The CDR3 DNA reads TGTGCCAGCAGCCCAAAAATCCGAGTTGAAAACACCATATATTTT. It specifies CASSPKIRVENTIYF.

The rearrangement joins TRBV28 to TRBJ2-5; the D is unclear. Per germline, CDR1 MDHEN and CDR2 SYDVKM. V lost 2 bases to trimming and J lost 5 bases, with 9 bases between them. CDR3 length: 13 residues. The DNA for the CDR3 is TGTGCCAGCAGTTTACGGACGGCGGAGACCCAGTACTTC. Its translation is CASSLRTAETQYF.

The V gene is TRBV2, the J gene TRBJ1-3; no definite D call. Between the trimmed V and J ends, which lost 7 bases and 0 bases, there was a span of 10 bases. The CDR3 extends over 14 amino acids. CDR1 and CDR2 from the germline V gene are SNHLY and FYNNEI. The CDR3 sequence: CASMIIGSGNTIYF. CDR3 nucleotide sequence: TGTGCCAGCATGATAATAGGCTCTGGAAACACCATATATTTT.

CDR3 in amino acids: CASSLQGGYQETQYF. In DNA form, the CDR3 reads TGCGCCAGCAGCTTGCAGGGAGGATACCAAGAGACCCAGTACTTC. This sequence joins TRBV5-1 and TRBJ2-5; tentatively, D is TRBD2 (6 bases). Trimming took off 1 base at V and 0 bases at J, with 10 bases between the two ends. CDR1 and CDR2 (germline): SGHRS, YFSETQ. This CDR3 has 15 amino acids.